This is a list of T cell receptor beta chains from one sample in a study of T cell changes during pregnancy in multiple sclerosis. Sequencing was performed with immunoSEQ multiplex PCR; in TCRdb, only in-frame clones are kept and a portion is missing. The sample comprises tens of thousands of clones, about 90% of which are singletons, and roughly 1.4% rests with the top ten. The specimen was peripheral blood, collected before pregnancy. Receptors were obtained from a female donor with multiple sclerosis, enrolled in a pregnancy study. CDR3s include the opening cysteine and the closing phenylalanine or tryptophan. D genes are given only for firm matches. Clone size is not always given. Where it is, it says once, few, many or a class for expanded clones.

cdr3_aa	cdr3_nt	j_call	d_call	v_call	clone_size
CASSLGTSGVRYGQYF	TGTGCCAGCAGCTTAGGGACTAGCGGGGTAAGATACGGGCAGTATTTT	TRBJ2-3	TRBD2	TRBV13	.
CASSLTGFNSPLHF	TGTGCCAGCAGCTTGACCGGTTTTAATTCACCCCTCCACTTT	TRBJ1-6	.	TRBV5-4	.
CASSTGTDTQYF	TGCGCCAGCAGCACAGGCACAGATACGCAGTATTTT	TRBJ2-3	.	TRBV5-1	.
CASTTGRPGELFF	TGTGCCAGCACAACGGGGAGACCCGGGGAGCTGTTTTTT	TRBJ2-2	.	TRBV2	.
CASSPGGTAFF	TGTGCCAGCTCACCAGGGGGCACGGCTTTCTTT	TRBJ1-1	.	TRBV18	.
CASSLEGRPPDTQYF	TGCGCCAGCAGCTTGGAAGGCAGGCCCCCAGATACGCAGTATTTT	TRBJ2-3	.	TRBV5-1	.
CASSRVNKGALTGQPQHF	TGCGCCAGCAGTCGGGTCAATAAGGGGGCACTAACGGGTCAGCCCCAGCATTTT	TRBJ1-5	TRBD1	TRBV23-1	.
CGLENTGELFF	TGCGGACTCGAAAACACCGGGGAGCTGTTTTTT	TRBJ2-2	.	TRBV30	.
CASSLESSVEQYF	TGTGCCAGCAGCTTAGAGAGTTCGGTTGAGCAGTACTTC	TRBJ2-7	.	TRBV11-2	.
CASSLSGWQNYEQYF	TGTGCCAGCAGCTTGTCAGGGTGGCAAAACTACGAGCAGTACTTC	TRBJ2-7	.	TRBV5-5	.
CASSDGTHGLGEKLFF	TGTGCCAGCAGTGACGGGACACACGGTCTAGGGGAAAAACTGTTTTTT	TRBJ1-4	.	TRBV27	once
CASSGGLSNEQFF	TGTGCCAGCAGTGGAGGACTTAGTAATGAGCAGTTCTTC	TRBJ2-1	.	TRBV6-1	.
CSVGTAGGEQYF	TGCAGCGTTGGGACGGCGGGGGGTGAGCAGTACTTC	TRBJ2-7	TRBD2	TRBV29-1	.
CASSQPRTGPSGNTIYF	TGTGCCAGCAGCCAACCCCGGACAGGGCCCTCTGGAAACACCATATATTTT	TRBJ1-3	TRBD1	TRBV13	.
CASSWGDGYNSPLHF	TGTGCCAGCAGTTGGGGGGACGGGTATAATTCACCCCTCCACTTT	TRBJ1-6	.	TRBV27	.
CASSSSGGINEQFF	TGTGCCAGTAGTAGTAGCGGGGGAATTAATGAGCAGTTCTTC	TRBJ2-1	TRBD2	TRBV19	.
CASSRSGTDTQYF	TGTGCCAGCAGTCGGAGTGGCACAGATACGCAGTATTTT	TRBJ2-3	.	TRBV2	.
CASSEQGTGELFF	TGTGCCAGCTCGGAACAGGGGACCGGGGAGCTGTTTTTT	TRBJ2-2	TRBD1	TRBV18	.
CASSPRTGRSNYGYTF	TGTGCCAGCAGCCCCCGGACAGGACGTTCTAACTATGGCTACACCTTC	TRBJ1-2	TRBD1	TRBV16	.